A single sample is the source of the 25 T cell receptor beta chains below, sequenced in a study of T cells in Graves' hyperthyroidism and ophthalmopathy. Using RNA transcripts as the source, TCR beta CDR3 regions were amplified. First-round RT-PCR targeting the TCR CDR3 was performed with the HTBI primer set. Each CDR3 protein gets one entry after TCRdb re-called the multiplex PCR reads with MiXCR. The table includes 300,000 or so distinct CDR3 sequences, roughly 18% detected once. The sequenced sample consisted of blood. These receptors were collected from a woman aged 50 to 60 with Graves' hyperthyroidism.

The V gene is TRBV18, the J gene TRBJ2-3; 8 positions agree with TRBD1. Germline assignment: CDR1 KGHSH and CDR2 LQKENI. The CDR3 loop spans 15 amino acids. With 3 bases clipped from V and 4 bases from J, the junction kept 6 bases outside the gene matches. The CDR3 loop is CASSPDRGAADTQYF. CDR3 bases: TGTGCCAGCTCACCCGACAGGGGAGCGGCAGATACGCAGTATTTT.

This clonotype was seen only a few times. The gene calls are TRBV7-9 and TRBJ2-3; the D gene is possibly TRBD2 (6 bases). Trimming took off 5 bases at V and 8 bases at J, with 20 bases between the two ends. The CDR3 covers 15 residues. Germline V CDR1 and CDR2: SEHNR, FQNEAQ (reference sequence). CDR3 sequence (DNA): TGTGCCAGCAGCACCAGTAGGGGAGGCCCAGCTACGCAGTATTTT. Encoded protein: CASSTSRGGPATQYF.

The rearrangement links TRBV3-1 to TRBJ2-1, with 12 bases matching TRBD2. The trim removed 1 base at V and 1 base at J, leaving 14 bases unmatched. Germline V CDR1 and CDR2: LGHDT, YNNKEL (reference sequence). The CDR3 is 21 residues long. This CDR3 is CASSQVGPLAGGPRSYNEQFF. In DNA form, the CDR3 reads TGTGCCAGCAGCCAAGTTGGGCCCCTAGCGGGGGGGCCCAGGTCCTACAATGAGCAGTTCTTC.

This clonotype was picked up many times. The chain couples TRBV12-3 or TRBV12-4 to TRBJ2-1; D call uncertain. CDR3 size: 14 residues. V lost 5 bases and J 5 bases, leaving 13 bases between the germline ends. The chain's CDR3 is CASSQNRAHNEQFF. In DNA form, the CDR3 reads TGTGCCAGCAGTCAAAACCGGGCCCACAATGAGCAGTTCTTC.

The gene calls are TRBV11-3 and TRBJ2-2, with 11 bases lining up with TRBD2. The V gene end was trimmed by 1 base and the J gene end by 8 bases; junction bases not matched to a gene: 3. The CDR3 has 15 residues. The germline V gene encodes CDR1 SGHNT and CDR2 YENEEA. CDR3 bases: TGTGCCAGCAGCTTAGGAGGGACTAGCGGAGGGGAGCTGTTTTTT. Protein: CASSLGGTSGGELFF.

V and J are TRBV7-8 and TRBJ1-2; possibly TRBD1 for D (6 bases). Germline lookup yields CDR1 SGHVS and CDR2 FQNEAQ. There are 17 residues in the CDR3. Between the trimmed V and J ends, which lost 5 bases and 4 bases, there was a span of 23 bases. CDR3 protein: CASSITTGSQSRYGYTF. In DNA, the CDR3 is TGTGCCAGCAGCATTACGACAGGTTCGCAGAGTCGCTATGGCTACACCTTC.

This clonotype has at least ten counts. V usage is TRBV6-2 or TRBV6-3 and J usage is TRBJ1-5; D ambiguous. The CDR3 length is 15 residues. Germline V gene data show CDR1 as MNHEY and CDR2 as SVGEGT. V was clipped by 2 bases and J by 2 bases, with 10 bases between them. CDR3 residues: CASSYVGQGNQPQHF. The DNA for the CDR3 is TGTGCCAGCAGTTACGTCGGTCAGGGCAATCAGCCCCAGCATTTT.

This chain joins TRBV24-1 and TRBJ1-4, with 10 nucleotides matching TRBD1. The CDR3 covers 15 residues. V gave up 3 bases and J gave up 7 bases; unmatched junction bases: 4. Germline V gene data show CDR1 as KGHDR and CDR2 as SFDVKD. CDR3 DNA sequence: TGTGCCACCAGTGATCGACAGGGGGCGGGTGAAAAACTGTTTTTT. It translates to CATSDRQGAGEKLFF.

There are a few counts of this clonotype. The V gene is TRBV29-1, the J gene TRBJ2-3; TRBD1 is a possible D gene (6 bases). Deletions cut 6 bases from V and 4 bases from J, with 11 bases between. Germline CDR1 and CDR2: SQVTM and ANQGSEA. There are 12 residues in the CDR3. The CDR3 sequence is CSVRGQSDTQYF. CDR3 DNA: TGCAGCGTCCGGGGACAATCAGATACGCAGTATTTT.

The rearrangement joins TRBV20-1 to TRBJ2-2, with 12 positions matching TRBD2. Trimming cost V 6 bases and J 5 bases; bases outside gene matches: 7. The CDR3 contains 15 residues. In germline, CDR1 is DFQATT, CDR2 SNEGSKA (reference sequence). The chain's CDR3 is CSAHTSGGLTGELFF. CDR3 nucleotides: TGCAGTGCGCATACTAGCGGGGGGTTAACCGGGGAGCTGTTTTTT.

There are many counts of this clonotype. The rearrangement joins TRBV3-1 to TRBJ2-1; 14 bases map to TRBD2. After removal of 4 bases from V and 4 bases from J, the junction contained 12 bases not matched to a gene. CDR3 length: 19 amino acids. CDR1 LGHDT and CDR2 YNNKEL come from the germline V gene (reference sequence). In DNA, the CDR3 is TGTGCCAGCAGCCCCCCGACTAGCGGGAGGGCCGAGGTTTACAATGAGCAGTTCTTC. It specifies CASSPPTSGRAEVYNEQFF.

This clonotype was detected a few times. The V call is TRBV7-8, the J call TRBJ2-2, with TRBD2 identical over 11 bases. V shed 3 bases, J shed 5 bases, and the junction held 17 bases outside the gene matches. Germline values: CDR1 SGHVS, CDR2 FQNEAQ. The CDR3 is made up of 20 amino acids. CDR3: CASSLGRLAGLNRGTGELFF. CDR3 nucleotide sequence: TGTGCCAGCAGCTTGGGGAGACTAGCGGGGCTAAACAGGGGGACCGGGGAGCTGTTTTTT.

This clonotype has a count of ten or more. V is TRBV11-2 and J is TRBJ1-5; no reliable D call. Trimming left V 2 bases short and J 4 bases short, with 12 bases between. The CDR3 contains 15 residues. Germline V gene data show CDR1 as SGHAT and CDR2 as FQNNGV. CDR3 loop: CASSLRPFGNQPQHF. The CDR3, as DNA: TGTGCCAGCAGCTTAAGGCCTTTTGGAAATCAGCCCCAGCATTTT.

This clonotype has at least ten counts. The chain uses TRBV3-1 and TRBJ1-4; D uncertain. This CDR3 comprises 11 residues. Per germline, CDR1 LGHDT and CDR2 YNNKEL (reference sequence). Between the trimmed V and J ends, which lost 6 bases and 8 bases, there was a span of 7 bases. The CDR3 nucleotides read TGTGCCAGCAGGCACAGCGAAAAACTGTTTTTT. Translating gives CASRHSEKLFF.

Regarding this clonotype: Being one base from a much bigger clone, this may be a read error. V and J are TRBV2 and TRBJ2-1, with 8 bases matching TRBD2. Germline values: CDR1 SNHLY, CDR2 FYNNEI. V gave up 6 bases and J gave up 8 bases; unmatched junction bases: 6. The CDR3 has 13 amino acids. CDR3 coding DNA: TGTGCCAGCAGAGGCGGGGGGAGAGATGAGCAGTTCTTC. It encodes CASRGGGRDEQFF.

This clonotype occurred many times. The chain uses TRBV30 and TRBJ2-5; D not resolved. This CDR3 contains 11 residues. Trimming shortened V by 2 bases and J by 4 bases, and 5 bases separated the two germline ends. Per germline, CDR1 GTSNPN and CDR2 SVGIG (reference sequence). This chain's CDR3 is CAWSTGETQYF. The DNA for the CDR3 is TGTGCCTGGAGTACCGGAGAGACCCAGTACTTC.

The chain couples TRBV6-1 to TRBJ1-4; 9 bases are shared with TRBD1. Germline V gives CDR1 MNHNS, CDR2 SASEGT. This CDR3 spans 16 amino acids. The junction had 8 bases not matched to a gene; V was cut back by 6 bases and J by 3 bases. CDR3 nucleotide sequence: TGTGCCAGCAGAAACGACAGGGGGAACGCTAATGAAAAACTGTTTTTT. Translating gives CASRNDRGNANEKLFF.

In this sample, this clonotype turned up many times. The chain carries TRBV5-1 and TRBJ2-3, with 7 positions matching TRBD1. This CDR3 has 15 residues. V dropped 4 bases and J dropped 1; count of bases not matched to a gene: 6. CDR1 and CDR2 from the germline V gene are SGHRS and YFSETQ. CDR3 sequence reads: CASSVQGIGTDTQYF. DNA of the CDR3: TGCGCCAGCAGCGTACAGGGGATTGGCACAGATACGCAGTATTTT.

This clonotype was recorded many times. This CDR3 reads CAISESNAGEAFF. The CDR3 DNA follows: TGTGCCATCAGTGAGTCGAACGCAGGTGAAGCTTTCTTT. The J gene is TRBJ1-1, the V gene TRBV10-3, with D unresolved. CDR1 is ENHRY and CDR2 is SYGVKD in the germline V gene. V was pared by 0 bases and J by 7 bases, with 9 bases between. The CDR3 length is 13 residues.

This clonotype has at least ten counts. The V call is TRBV11-2, the J call TRBJ2-5; D not certain. The ends were cut back, 5 bases at V and 4 bases at J, with 11 bases in the middle. The germline gives CDR1 SGHAT, CDR2 FQNNGV. The CDR3 has 13 residues. CDR3 amino acids: CASSPNILETQYF. In DNA, the CDR3 is TGTGCCAGCAGCCCAAATATCCTAGAGACCCAGTACTTC.

V and J are TRBV7-3 and TRBJ2-1, with a weak D call TRBD1 (6 bases). The V end was cut by 3 bases, the J end by 8 bases, with 8 bases between. CDR1 SGHTA and CDR2 FQGTGA come from the germline V gene. The CDR3 has 12 residues. DNA of the CDR3: TGTGCCAGCAGCTTCAGACAGGATGAGCAGTTCTTC. Protein product: CASSFRQDEQFF.

This clonotype was counted many times. The genes are TRBV3-1 and TRBJ2-5, with no clear D. The ends were cut back, 6 bases at V and 5 bases at J, with 10 bases in the middle. The CDR3 sequence is 12 residues long. Per germline, CDR1 LGHDT and CDR2 YNNKEL (reference sequence). In nucleotides, the CDR3 is TGTGCCAGCAGTCCGCATGGGGAGACCCAGTACTTC. Translated: CASSPHGETQYF.

This CDR3 reads CAWSPTVGNQPQHF. In nucleotides, the CDR3 is TGTGCCTGGAGCCCTACAGTGGGAAATCAGCCCCAGCATTTT. The rearrangement links TRBV30 to TRBJ1-5; no clear D. This CDR3 spans 14 amino acids. The V end lost 3 bases, the J end lost 4 bases, and 13 bases lay between the germline ends. CDR1 is GTSNPN, CDR2 SVGIG, per germline (reference sequence). The full variable domain, in which reference TRBV30 and TRBJ1-5 provide the parts outside the CDR3, is SQTIHQWPATLVQPVGSPLSLECTVEGTSNPNLYWYRQAAGRGLQLLFYSVGIGQISSEVPQNLSASRPQDRQFILSSKKLLLSDSGFYLCAWSPTVGNQPQHFGDGTRLSIL.

The gene calls are TRBV20-1 and TRBJ2-1, with 12 bases matching TRBD2. Losses at the gene ends were 5 bases for V and 1 base for J; bases not matched to a gene: 9. The CDR3 has 17 residues. Germline values: CDR1 DFQATT, CDR2 SNEGSKA (reference sequence). CDR3 sequence: CSAPTASGGDSYNEQFF. The CDR3, as DNA: TGCAGTGCTCCCACCGCTAGCGGGGGGGATTCCTACAATGAGCAGTTCTTC.

The chain links TRBV2 to TRBJ1-1; D is possibly TRBD1 (6 bases). V gave up 0 bases and J gave up 1 base, with 12 bases separating them. CDR3 length: 16 amino acids. In germline, CDR1 is SNHLY, CDR2 FYNNEI. The CDR3 loop is CASSEAWGGPNTEAFF. The DNA of the CDR3 is TGTGCCAGCAGTGAAGCTTGGGGGGGCCCGAACACTGAAGCTTTCTTT.